Below are 24 T cell receptor beta chains sequenced from a single sample in a study of metastatic and nonmetastatic thyroid tumors. Thyroid surgery took place with no prior treatment in any patient. TCRdb re-clonotyped the PCR reads through MiXCR. Here the sample spans tens of thousands of clones, approximately 24% being singletons. The sample taken for sequencing was blood. The receptors here all came from a male donor with papillary thyroid cancer or a benign thyroid nodule (not recorded which). Some clones in this sample may be carry-over from other donors' samples.

Details on this clone: Additional DNA sequences in this sample encode the identical CDR3. This chain joins TRBV7-9 and TRBJ2-7; D may match TRBD1 or TRBD2 (5 bases each). The V gene lost 1 base and the J gene lost 6 bases, with 7 bases spanning the gap. Germline lookup yields CDR1 SEHNR and CDR2 FQNEAQ (reference sequence). The CDR3 totals 12 residues. The CDR3 loop reads CASSLGGGEQYF. The DNA for the CDR3 is TGTGCCAGCAGCTTAGGTGGGGGCGAGCAGTACTTC.

The J gene is TRBJ2-7, the V gene TRBV6-1, with 10 bases identical to TRBD2. The germline CDR1 and CDR2 sequences are MNHNS and SASEGT. The CDR3 sequence is 13 residues long. Germline trimming cut 5 bases from V and 6 bases from J; bases unmatched to any gene: 4. CDR3 loop: CASSKSGRVEQYF. CDR3 DNA: TGTGCCAGCAGTAAAAGCGGGAGGGTCGAGCAGTACTTC.

V gene TRBV20-1 combines with J gene TRBJ1-5; TRBD1 agrees at 7 bases. The CDR3 is made up of 15 amino acids. CDR1 and CDR2 from the germline V gene are DFQATT and SNEGSKA (reference sequence). After removal of 4 bases from V and 2 bases from J, the junction contained 8 bases not matched to a gene. CDR3 sequence: CSAITGADGNQPQHF. Written as DNA, the CDR3 is TGCAGTGCTATTACAGGGGCGGATGGCAATCAGCCCCAGCATTTT.

This clone has at least ten counts. V gene TRBV2 combines with J gene TRBJ2-1, with 8 bases identical to TRBD1. J lost 4 bases, V lost 10 bases, and 9 bases had no gene match. Per germline, CDR1 SNHLY and CDR2 FYNNEI. This CDR3 spans 14 amino acids. The CDR3 coding sequence is TGTGCCATAGGACAGGGCCAAAGGTACAATGAGCAGTTCTTC. It codes for CAIGQGQRYNEQFF.

This clone has a count of ten or more. V and J are TRBV27 and TRBJ1-2, with 7 bases identical to TRBD1. Per the germline V gene, CDR1 is MNHEY and CDR2 is SMNVEV (reference sequence). V lost 6 bases to trimming and J lost 3 bases; unmatched junction nucleotides: 13. CDR3 size: 16 residues. The CDR3 DNA reads as TGTGCCAGCAGCCCCAGGACAGGCCAATCTGACTATGGCTACACCTTC. Protein product: CASSPRTGQSDYGYTF.

This clone was found a few times. A read error may be the cause here, since a much bigger clone is one base away. This sequence joins TRBV28 and TRBJ1-1; D not certain. The germline CDR1 and CDR2 sequences are MDHEN and SYDVKM. This CDR3 spans 11 amino acids. V lost 5 bases and J 13 bases, leaving 14 bases between the germline ends. The CDR3 nucleotides read TGTGCCAGCAGTACCCGAAACAAAGTTTTCTTT. Translated: CASSTRNKVFF.

V and J are TRBV30 and TRBJ2-7; TRBD1 agrees at 11 bases. Looked up from germline, CDR1 is GTSNPN and CDR2 is SVGIG (reference sequence). This CDR3 has 14 residues. CDR3 residues: CALSLGQGVYEQYF. In DNA, the CDR3 is TGTGCATTGAGTCTGGGACAGGGGGTCTACGAGCAGTACTTC.

This clone was found many times. This chain uses TRBV7-6 with TRBJ2-3; 12 nucleotides align to TRBD2. V was pared by 3 bases and J by 4 bases, with 5 bases of the junction left unmatched. Germline lookup yields CDR1 SGHVS and CDR2 FNYEAQ. The CDR3 is made up of 16 amino acids. The CDR3 loop reads CASSFTSGRFADTQYF. The DNA of the CDR3 is TGTGCCAGCAGCTTCACTAGCGGGAGGTTCGCAGATACGCAGTATTTT.

Ten or more counts support this clone. This chain uses TRBV4-1 with TRBJ2-7, with 10 bases that match TRBD2. V was clipped by 2 bases and J by 0 bases; unmatched bases: 4. This CDR3 has 16 amino acids. CDR1 is MGHRA and CDR2 is YSYEKL in the germline V gene. The CDR3 region is CASSQTSGAPSYEQYF. CDR3 nucleotide sequence: TGCGCCAGCAGCCAAACTAGCGGGGCCCCCTCCTACGAGCAGTACTTC.

The chain employs TRBV6-1 and TRBJ2-2, with D uncertain. CDR1 MNHNS and CDR2 SASEGT come from the germline V gene. This CDR3 is 14 amino acids long. The ends were cut back, 4 bases at V and 3 bases at J, with 9 bases in the middle. CDR3 nucleotides: TGTGCCAGCAGTGTACAATTAGACACCGGGGAGCTGTTTTTT. Protein: CASSVQLDTGELFF.

V and J are TRBV12-3 or TRBV12-4 and TRBJ2-7; 10 bases match TRBD2. V trimming: 5 bases; J trimming: 1 base; junction bases outside the gene matches: 2. The length of the CDR3 is 14 residues. The CDR3 region has the DNA TGTGCCAGCAGTAGCGGGGGGGAGTCCTACGAGCAGTACTTC. Its translation: CASSSGGESYEQYF.

In its sample, this clone was seen many times. This rearrangement joins TRBV27 to TRBJ2-7; TRBD1 or TRBD2 may be the D gene (5 bases each). The germline V gene encodes CDR1 MNHEY and CDR2 SMNVEV (reference sequence). V shed 2 bases and J shed 1 base, with 9 bases lying between them. CDR3 size: 14 residues. CDR3 DNA sequence: TGTGCCAGCAGTTTAGAGGGGAGTTCCTACGAGCAGTACTTC. It translates to CASSLEGSSYEQYF.

This clone was counted at least ten times. The genes are TRBV27 and TRBJ1-5, with D possibly being TRBD1 (5 bases). The CDR3 has 15 residues. Germline lookup yields CDR1 MNHEY and CDR2 SMNVEV (reference sequence). The V end was cut by 4 bases, the J end by 2 bases, with 12 bases between. As DNA, the CDR3 is TGTGCCAGCAGTTCGGGACGTGGGGGCAATCAGCCCCAGCATTTT. Translating gives CASSSGRGGNQPQHF.

This clone has ten or more counts. The CDR3 DNA is TGTGCCAGCAACCTAACATACTCGGACACCCTCAGGGAAGCTTTCTTT. Translation: CASNLTYSDTLREAFF. The V gene is TRBV12-3 or TRBV12-4, the J gene TRBJ1-1; TRBD1 might be the D (5 bases). The CDR3 runs to 16 residues. V was cut by 7 bases and J by 8 bases, with 26 bases left in between.

The chain uses TRBV6-1 and TRBJ1-4, with TRBD1 as a possible D gene (5 bases). The CDR3 runs to 16 residues. CDR1 MNHNS and CDR2 SASEGT come from the germline V gene. The V gene lost 6 bases and the J gene lost 6 bases, with 20 bases spanning the gap. The CDR3 is CASSPTSGLSHEKLFF. For the CDR3, the DNA is TGTGCCAGCAGCCCCACCTCAGGGTTGTCACATGAAAAACTGTTTTTT.

This clone was counted only a few times. A junction end diverges from the germline sequence, so it may reflect a read error. This chain links TRBV2 with TRBJ2-1; a weak D match, TRBD2 (6 bases). Germline V lookup: CDR1 SNHLY, CDR2 FYNNEI. This CDR3 contains 14 residues. Written as DNA, the CDR3 is TGTGTCAGCAGTGACACGGTCGCTGGGGGGGAGCAGTTCTTC. Protein product: CVSSDTVAGGEQFF.

The sample holds many counts of this clone. The chain recombines TRBV24-1 with TRBJ1-5; TRBD1 aligns across 9 bases. CDR3 length equals 17 residues. V dropped 2 bases and J dropped 9; count of bases not matched to a gene: 13. Germline values: CDR1 KGHDR, CDR2 SFDVKD. CDR3 residues: CATSDWPGTGPHRPQHF. The CDR3 DNA reads as TGTGCCACCAGTGATTGGCCTGGGACAGGGCCTCATCGGCCCCAGCATTTT.

V and J are TRBV6-1 and TRBJ1-1, with D unclear. There are 12 residues in the CDR3. The V and J ends lost 5 bases and 10 bases respectively, with 14 bases between them. Germline loops: CDR1 MNHNS, CDR2 SASEGT. The CDR3 nucleotides are TGTGCCAGCAGTCGAAGGCAAACGGCAGCTTTCTTT. It translates to CASSRRQTAAFF.

This clone was seen more than once but under ten times. The chain couples TRBV9 to TRBJ2-1, with D tentatively TRBD1 or TRBD2 (5 bases each). Trimming removed 4 bases at V and 8 bases at J, with 22 bases between. The germline V gene has CDR1 SGDLS and CDR2 YYNGEE. CDR3 length equals 16 residues. The CDR3 loop is CASSPLGEPDMDEQFF. In DNA, the CDR3 is TGTGCCAGCAGCCCCTTGGGGGAGCCTGATATGGATGAGCAGTTCTTC.

This clone was counted at least ten times. It may be a read error: a sequence one base away is much more abundant. V gene TRBV18 combines with J gene TRBJ1-1, with D maybe TRBD1 (6 bases). V lost 3 bases to trimming and J lost 7 bases, with 12 bases between them. CDR3 length: 13 residues. Germline-derived CDR1 and CDR2 are KGHSH and LQKENI. The CDR3 coding sequence is TGTGCCAGCTCACCTAGGCAGGGGAATGAAGCTTTCTTT. Its protein product is CASSPRQGNEAFF.

The chain uses TRBV11-1 and TRBJ1-5; 12 positions match TRBD1. This CDR3 region has 16 residues. V lost 1 base, J lost 7 bases, and 5 bases stayed unmatched. Germline CDR1 and CDR2: SGHAT and FQDESV (reference sequence). The CDR3 region is CASSLVGTGGVQPQHF. The CDR3 coding sequence is TGTGCCAGCAGCTTAGTGGGGACAGGGGGCGTCCAGCCCCAGCATTTT.

This clone has at least ten counts. A much larger clone differs from this one at a single base, so this may be a read error. In the same sample, other DNA sequences code for this CDR3. The V call is TRBV19, the J call TRBJ2-7; tentatively, D is TRBD1 or TRBD2 (5 bases each). Germline V gene lookup returns CDR1 LNHDA and CDR2 SQIVND (reference sequence). This CDR3 is built from 16 residues. The CDR3 bases are TGTGCCAGTAGGAAAACCGGACATACCGTAGACTACGAACAGTACTTC. Encoded protein: CASRKTGHTVDYEQYF.

This clone came up a few times. The CDR3 nucleotides read TGTGCCATCCGTCCGGGACAGGGGGCCGCCACAGATACGCAGTATTTT. Translating it yields CAIRPGQGAATDTQYF. The V call is TRBV10-3, the J call TRBJ2-3; 12 bases align to TRBD1. This CDR3 has 16 amino acids. Germline CDR1 and CDR2: ENHRY and SYGVKD. V lost 8 bases and J lost 2; bases outside the gene matches: 8.

This clone was seen at least ten times. V is TRBV18 and J is TRBJ2-1, with 10 bases lining up with TRBD1. There are 13 residues in the CDR3. CDR1 is KGHSH and CDR2 is LQKENI in the germline V gene. J was trimmed by 7 bases and V by 5 bases; bases with no gene match: 2. This CDR3 reads CASSADRGNEQFF. The CDR3 DNA reads TGTGCCAGCTCAGCGGACAGGGGGAATGAGCAGTTCTTC.